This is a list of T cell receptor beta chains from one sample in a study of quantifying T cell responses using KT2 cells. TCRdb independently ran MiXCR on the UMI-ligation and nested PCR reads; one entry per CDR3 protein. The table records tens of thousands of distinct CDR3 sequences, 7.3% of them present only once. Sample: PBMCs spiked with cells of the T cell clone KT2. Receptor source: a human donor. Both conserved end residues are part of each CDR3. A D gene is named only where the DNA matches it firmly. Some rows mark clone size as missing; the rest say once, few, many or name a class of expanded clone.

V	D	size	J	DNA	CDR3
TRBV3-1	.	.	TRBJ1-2	TGTGCCAGCAGCCCACCTGGTGGCTATGGCTACACCTTC	CASSPPGGYGYTF
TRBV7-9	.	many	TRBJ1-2	TGTGCCAGCAGCGGCGACAGCTATGGCTACACCTTC	CASSGDSYGYTF
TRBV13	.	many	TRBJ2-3	TGTGCCAGCAGCCGAGGGGCGGGCAGCACAGATACGCAGTATTTT	CASSRGAGSTDTQYF
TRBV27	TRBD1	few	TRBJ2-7	TGTGCCAGCAGTTTACGGCAGGGGGCCTCCTACGAGCAGTACTTC	CASSLRQGASYEQYF
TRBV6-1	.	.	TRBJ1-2	TGTGCCAGCAGGACCAAGTATAGGGAAACTAACTATGGCTACACCTTC	CASRTKYRETNYGYTF
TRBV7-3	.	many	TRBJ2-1	TGTGCCAGCAGCCCCCGAGGGGCAGAGGGCAATGAGCAGTTCTTC	CASSPRGAEGNEQFF
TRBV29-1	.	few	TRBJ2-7	TGCAGCGTTGTGTGGGAAAACTACGAGCAGTACTTC	CSVVWENYEQYF
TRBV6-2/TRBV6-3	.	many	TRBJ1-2	TGTGCCAGCAGTTCCACTCTCGCCGATCCTTATGGCTACACCTTC	CASSSTLADPYGYTF
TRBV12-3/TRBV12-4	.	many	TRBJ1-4	TGTGCCAGCAGTTTATGGCCAGGGGATGAAAAACTGTTTTTT	CASSLWPGDEKLFF
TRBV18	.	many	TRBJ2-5	TGTGCCAGCTCACCACGAGCACAAGAGACCCAGTACTTC	CASSPRAQETQYF
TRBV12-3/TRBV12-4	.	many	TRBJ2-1	TGTGCCAGCAGTAGGTTGGGGGATGGTGAGCAGTTCTTC	CASSRLGDGEQFF
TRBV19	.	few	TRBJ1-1	TGTGCCAGTAGGCAAGGCAGTGAAGCTTTCTTT	CASRQGSEAFF
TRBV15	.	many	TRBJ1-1	TGTGCCACCAGCACACGACTGGAGGGAAAAGCTTTCTTT	CATSTRLEGKAFF
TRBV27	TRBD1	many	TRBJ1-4	TGTGCCAGCAGTCTCCGGACAGGACGCAATGAAAAACTGTTTTTT	CASSLRTGRNEKLFF
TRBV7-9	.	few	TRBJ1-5	TGTGCCAGCAGCTTAGAGGGGGTTAATCAGCCCCAGCATTTT	CASSLEGVNQPQHF
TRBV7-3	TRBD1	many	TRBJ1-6	TGTGCCAGCAGCCTGACAGGGGGTCCGTCACCCCTCCACTTT	CASSLTGGPSPLHF
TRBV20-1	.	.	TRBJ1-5	TGCAGTGTTCCAGGGTTTGGCAATCAGCCCCAGCATTTT	CSVPGFGNQPQHF
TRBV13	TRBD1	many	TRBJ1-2	TGTGCCAGCAGCTTAAGTAGTATCGGGACAGGCCGTGCTAACTATGGCTACACCTTC	CASSLSSIGTGRANYGYTF
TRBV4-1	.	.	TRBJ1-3	TGCGCCAGAAGCCAAGAAGGGGGGCGCGGGCACACCATATATTTT	CARSQEGGRGHTIYF
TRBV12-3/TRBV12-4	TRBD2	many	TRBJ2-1	TGTGCCAGCAGAGCCCCAAGGCGGGAGGGCCGATACAATGAGCAGTTCTTC	CASRAPRREGRYNEQFF
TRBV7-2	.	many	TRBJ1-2	TGTGCCAGCAGCCGGGGGGTCCTATCTGGCTACACCTTC	CASSRGVLSGYTF
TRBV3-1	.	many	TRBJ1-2	TGTGCCAGCAGCCAAGGAATCGGGGGCGGCTACACCTTC	CASSQGIGGGYTF
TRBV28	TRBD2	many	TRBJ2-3	TGTGCCAGCAGCCCCGTAGGAGGGAGTAAGACTAGCGGGCAGGAGAACCCCACAGATACGCAGTATTTT	CASSPVGGSKTSGQENPTDTQYF
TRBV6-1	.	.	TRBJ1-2	TGTGCCAGCAGTGACCCCTTTGCTACCTTC	CASSDPFATF
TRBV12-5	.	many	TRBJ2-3	TGTGCTAGTGGTCGCAAGACGGATCCCACAATGGATACGCAGTATTTT	CASGRKTDPTMDTQYF
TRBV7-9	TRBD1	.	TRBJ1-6	TGTGCCAGCAGCTTCAGGGGGGTCTTCTATAATTCACCCCTCCACTTT	CASSFRGVFYNSPLHF
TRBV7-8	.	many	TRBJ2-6	TGTGCCAGCAGCTTAGTTGGTGTTCGCTCTGGGGCCAACGTCCTGACTTTC	CASSLVGVRSGANVLTF
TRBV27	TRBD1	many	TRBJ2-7	TGTGCCAGCACTCTCCTAACAGGGGACGACGAGCAGTACTTC	CASTLLTGDDEQYF